A selection of T cell receptor beta chains follows, all from one sample in a study of blood T cell repertoires in COVID-19. TCRdb keeps only in-frame clones here, not all; method: immunoSEQ multiplex PCR. The repertoire holds 18,000 or so clones, with around three quarters as singletons. Source material: peripheral blood. The receptors here all came from a man between 65 and 80 years old with COVID-19, enrolled during active disease. The CDR3 runs from the conserved cysteine through the conserved F or W. D genes are given only for firm matches. Size tells how often a clone was seen (once, few, many) or the class of an expanded clone, and some rows leave it out.

TRBD1 few TRBJ1-5 TRBV28 TGTGCCAGCAGTCCCCTGACAGGGGGCAATCAGCCCCAGCATTTT CASSPLTGGNQPQHF
- - TRBJ1-5 TRBV4-3 TGCGCCAGCAGCCAAGAAAGGGCAACAGGGCATCAGCCCCAGCATTTT CASSQERATGHQPQHF
- - TRBJ2-1 TRBV4-1 TGCGCCAGCAGCCAATTGGGCCAGACGCAGTTCTTC CASSQLGQTQFF
TRBD2 few TRBJ2-1 TRBV7-6 TGTGCCAGCAGCCAAACCGGGACTAGCGGGAGCCATTACAATGAGCAGTTCTTC CASSQTGTSGSHYNEQFF
TRBD1 - TRBJ1-5 TRBV27 TGTGCCAGCAGTTTATCCCCGGGACAGGCCACCCTTTCGGGCAATCAGCCCCAGCATTTT CASSLSPGQATLSGNQPQHF
TRBD1 few TRBJ1-3 TRBV6-5 TGTGCCAGCAGCCGACAGGGAGACTCTGGAAACACCATATATTTT CASSRQGDSGNTIYF
- - TRBJ2-7 TRBV7-6 TGTGCCAGCAGCTCTTTCGGGGAATATCGGGACGAGCAGTACTTC CASSSFGEYRDEQYF
TRBD2 - TRBJ2-7 TRBV19 TGTGCCACCTCGGCGGGGGGCGGGTACGAGCAGTACTTC CATSAGGGYEQYF
- medium-sized TRBJ2-2 TRBV27 TGTGCCAGCAGTGTAGCGCGTAGGAACACCGGGGAGCTGTTTTTT CASSVARRNTGELFF
TRBD2 - TRBJ2-1 TRBV7-2 TGTGCCAGCAGCTTAATTGGGACTAGGAATGAGCAGTTCTTC CASSLIGTRNEQFF
- - TRBJ1-1 TRBV5-1 TGCGCCAGCAGCTTGTTCGGTAACACTGAAGCTTTCTTT CASSLFGNTEAFF
- - TRBJ1-5 TRBV28 TGTGCCAGCAGTATAGGGGGGGGTCGTCAGCCCCAGCATTTT CASSIGGGRQPQHF
TRBD2 - TRBJ2-7 TRBV5-1 TGCGCCAGCACCCTAGCGGGAGGAGTGAGCGAGCAGTACTTC CASTLAGGVSEQYF
TRBD2 once TRBJ2-7 TRBV3-1/TRBV3-2 TGTGCCAGCAGCCCTGGAGGTCGGACTAGCGGGACCCCCTACGAGCAGTACTTC CASSPGGRTSGTPYEQYF
TRBD1 few TRBJ2-7 TRBV6-5 TGTGCCAGCAGTCCGGGACAGGGGGCGCTTGAGCAGTACTTC CASSPGQGALEQYF
TRBD1 medium-sized TRBJ1-6 TRBV6-5 TGTGCCAGCAGTTACGGACAGGGGGTGATTCCCCTCCACTTT CASSYGQGVIPLHF
TRBD1 - TRBJ1-2 TRBV27 TGTGCCAGCCACCCGACAGGGGGGAAATCCCATGGCTACACCTTC CASHPTGGKSHGYTF
TRBD1 - TRBJ1-5 TRBV18 TGTGCCAGCTCGACGGGACAGGGTCAGCCCCAGCATTTT CASSTGQGQPQHF
- - TRBJ1-1 TRBV7-8 TGTGCCAGCAGCTTAGTGGGGGGAATGAACACTGAAGCTTTCTTT CASSLVGGMNTEAFF
- - TRBJ2-7 TRBV7-9 TGTGCCAGCAGCCCCCAGCCCTCAGGGGCCCTAAGCTCCTACGAGCAGTACTTC CASSPQPSGALSSYEQYF
TRBD1 - TRBJ2-1 TRBV4-2 TGTGCCAGCAGCCAAGATAGGGGGCAGCAGTTCTTC CASSQDRGQQFF
- - TRBJ1-3 TRBV4-3 TGCGCCAGCAGCCCTACCAACTCTGGAAACACCATATATTTT CASSPTNSGNTIYF
- - TRBJ1-1 TRBV6-5 TGTGCCAGCAGTTACGACATAAACACTGAAGCTTTCTTT CASSYDINTEAFF
TRBD2 - TRBJ2-1 TRBV24-1 TGTGCCACCAGCGGTGGAGCGGGGGGGAATGAGCAGTTCTTC CATSGGAGGNEQFF
- - TRBJ2-7 TRBV6-2/TRBV6-3 TGTGCCAGCAGTTTCGCCTACGAGCAGTACTTC CASSFAYEQYF
- - TRBJ2-2 TRBV14 TGTGCCAGCTCCAGCGGCCTGAACACCGGGGAGCTGTTTTTT CASSSGLNTGELFF
- - TRBJ1-2 TRBV28 TGTGCCAGCAGTTTACCCCCTGGGCGTGGCTACACCTTC CASSLPPGRGYTF
- few TRBJ1-2 TRBV28 TGTGCCAGCAGTTTATGGGGAGGAGGTAACTATGGCTACACCTTC CASSLWGGGNYGYTF
- - TRBJ1-2 TRBV5-1 TGCGCCAGCAGCTGGGGGGACTATGGCTACACCTTC CASSWGDYGYTF
TRBD1 - TRBJ2-4 TRBV7-2 TGTGCCAGCAGCTTAGCGACGGGACAGGCAGCCAAAAACATTCAGTACTTC CASSLATGQAAKNIQYF
- once TRBJ2-7 TRBV7-9 TGTGCCAGCAGCGGACAGACCTACGAGCAGTACTTC CASSGQTYEQYF
- - TRBJ1-2 TRBV6-6 TGTGCCAGCAGTTACCCGCCGGGGGAGGGAGAAGGCTACACCTTC CASSYPPGEGEGYTF
- - TRBJ2-1 TRBV6-2/TRBV6-3 TGTGCCAGCAGTTACTCTCCCCCTAGCTCCTACAATGAGCAGTTCTTC CASSYSPPSSYNEQFF
TRBD1 - TRBJ2-7 TRBV27 TGTGCCAGCATTGACACCGGGACAGGGGGCTACGAGCAGTACTTC CASIDTGTGGYEQYF
- - TRBJ1-6 TRBV15 TGTGCCACCAGCAGACAGGGGTATAATTCACCCCTCCACTTT CATSRQGYNSPLHF
- - TRBJ1-5 TRBV3-1/TRBV3-2 TGTGCCAGCAGCCAAGGAGTCACAGGGCGAATTCAGCCCCAGCATTTT CASSQGVTGRIQPQHF
- - TRBJ2-3 TRBV6-5 TGTGCCAGCAGTTACCGCCGAAGAATACACACAGATACGCAGTATTTT CASSYRRRIHTDTQYF
- - TRBJ1-6 TRBV4-3 TGCGCCAGCAGCCGGGGGCCTGGAGGATATAATTCACCCCTCCACTTT CASSRGPGGYNSPLHF
- - TRBJ2-1 TRBV6-5 TGTGCCAGCAGTTACTCGAGTGGTAATGAGCAGTTCTTC CASSYSSGNEQFF
TRBD2 - TRBJ2-1 TRBV2 TGTGCCAGCAGTCGCCTAGCGGGTTACAATGAGCAGTTCTTC CASSRLAGYNEQFF
TRBD1 - TRBJ2-7 TRBV7-9 TGTGCCAGCAGCTTCTCGGACAGGGGGAGACCCTACGAGCAGTACTTC CASSFSDRGRPYEQYF
- - TRBJ2-2 TRBV5-1 TGCGCCAGCAGCCTCCGGGACTCGGCTAACACCGGGGAGCTGTTTTTT CASSLRDSANTGELFF
- - TRBJ1-6 TRBV30 TGTGCCTGGAATGCGGAAGCCTCGAATTCACCCCTCCACTTT CAWNAEASNSPLHF
TRBD1 - TRBJ2-4 TRBV28 TGTGCCAGCAGCACAGGGGGCGTATCCAAAAACATTCAGTACTTC CASSTGGVSKNIQYF
TRBD1 few TRBJ1-1 TRBV18 TGTGCCAGCTCACCTCCGGGACAGCCCAACACTGAAGCTTTCTTT CASSPPGQPNTEAFF
- - TRBJ1-5 TRBV15 TGTGCCACCAGCTCGGTCAATCAGCCCCAGCATTTT CATSSVNQPQHF
- - TRBJ2-1 TRBV27 TGTGCCAGCGGACGGCGGGGAGAGGGTGAGCAGTTCTTC CASGRRGEGEQFF
TRBD1 - TRBJ2-3 TRBV5-5 TGTGCCAGCAGCTTGGCCCCGACAGGGGCAGATACGCAGTATTTT CASSLAPTGADTQYF
TRBD1 - TRBJ1-5 TRBV15 TGTGCCACCAGCAGAGGTGGGGGCGGGACAGGGTTTGGCCAGCCCCAGCATTTT CATSRGGGGTGFGQPQHF
- - TRBJ1-2 TRBV6-2/TRBV6-3 TGTGCCAGCAGTTACTCGGGGGCCGGCTATGGCTACACCTTC CASSYSGAGYGYTF
- - TRBJ2-2 TRBV28 TGTGCCAGCAGTTTACAGGACTCCGGGGAGCTGTTTTTT CASSLQDSGELFF
TRBD1 few TRBJ1-1 TRBV28 TGTGCCAGCAGTTTGGGGACAGGGAAAAGGGGTTACACTGAAGCTTTCTTT CASSLGTGKRGYTEAFF
- - TRBJ1-4 TRBV4-3 TGCGCCAGCTCTTACGGCGGGGTAGGAAGTGAAAAACTGTTTTTT CASSYGGVGSEKLFF
TRBD2 - TRBJ2-7 TRBV7-2 TGTGCCAGCAGCTTAGGTGGGACTACCAACTACGAGCAGTACTTC CASSLGGTTNYEQYF
TRBD1 - TRBJ1-1 TRBV6-2/TRBV6-3 TGTGCCAGCAGTTACGCAGGGGGGAACACTGAAGCTTTCTTT CASSYAGGNTEAFF
- - TRBJ1-3 TRBV28 TGTGCCAGCAGACAGGGATGGGGAAACACCATATATTTT CASRQGWGNTIYF
TRBD1 - TRBJ1-4 TRBV11-2 TGTGCCAGCAGCCCAAACAGGGGTGTCGGTGAAAAACTGTTTTTT CASSPNRGVGEKLFF
- - TRBJ1-2 TRBV7-2 TGTGCCAGCAGCTTAGGGGCCAGCTATGGCTACACCTTC CASSLGASYGYTF
- - TRBJ2-3 TRBV24-1 TGTGCCACCAGTGATTTGACTTCCTTAGCGCAGTATTTT CATSDLTSLAQYF